This T cell receptor beta chain was retrieved from a study of T cell clones after liver transplantation. Germline assignment: CDR1 GTSNPN and CDR2 SVGIG (reference sequence). V lost 6 bases to trimming and J lost 2 bases; unmatched junction nucleotides: 6. This CDR3 comprises 13 residues. Clones were sequenced by immunoSEQ multiplex PCR, and TCRdb holds only the in-frame ones, with some missing. Here the sample spans approximately 100,000 clones, approximately 78% being singletons. Here the sequenced sample was CD4+ T cells from blood, taken before liver transplant. The sequence derives from a human donor who received a liver transplant. The rearrangement joins TRBV30 to TRBJ1-2; TRBD1 agrees at 7 bases. CDR3 sequence reads: CACPAGQNYGYTF. The CDR3 DNA reads as TGTGCCTGTCCAGCGGGACAGAACTATGGCTACACCTTC.